This T cell receptor beta chain was profiled in a study of blood T cell repertoires in COVID-19. The wider study: COVID-19 samples collected from the United States, Italy and Spain covered acute and convalescent phases. PBMCs, B-cell-depleted T cells, or T cells were the source of the cDNA or gDNA that made up the material.

Method: immunoSEQ multiplex PCR; TCRdb's copy keeps in-frame clones and lacks some. Altogether about 140,000 clones are present, approximately 86% being singletons, with the ten largest covering over 5%. The source material was peripheral blood. The receptor was derived from a human donor in a cohort sampled during active COVID-19.

CDR3 sequence: CASSPAGGVNTGELFF. CDR3 coding DNA: TGTGCCAGCAGCCCGGCTGGCGGGGTGAACACCGGGGAGCTGTTTTTT. V and J are TRBV11-2 and TRBJ2-2; the D gene is possibly TRBD2 (6 bases). The germline gives CDR1 SGHAT, CDR2 FQNNGV. V was cut by 5 bases and J by 1 base, with 14 bases left in between. The CDR3 sequence is 16 residues long.